Described below is a single T cell receptor (beta chain) sequence and its context. This CDR3 spans 12 amino acids. Per germline, CDR1 PRHDT and CDR2 FYEKMQ (reference sequence). The V gene lost 5 bases and the J gene lost 6 bases, with 9 bases spanning the gap. This record comes from a study of T-cell reconstitution after alpha-beta-depleted transplantation in children. TCRbeta library construction was performed incorporating unique molecular identifiers. Using its own MiXCR run on the PCR reads, TCRdb lists one record per CDR3 protein. The data hold some 490,000 distinct CDR3 sequences, with around 12% observed a single time.

The chain recombines TRBV13 with TRBJ2-3; no reliable D call. The TCR originated in a human donor who donated a stem cell graft to a child with combined immunodeficiency. The input for sequencing was PBMCs from the stem cell graft donor, taken from the stem cell graft. Here the CDR3 reads CASSPSYDTQYF. CDR3 sequence (DNA): TGTGCCAGCAGCCCCTCCTACGATACGCAGTATTTT. The variable domain in full, completed from reference TRBV13 and TRBJ2-3, reads AAGVIQSPRHLIKEKRETATLKCYPIPRHDTVYWYQQGPGQDPQFLISFYEKMQSDKGSIPDRFSAQQFSDYHSELNMSSLELGDSALYFCASSPSYDTQYFGPGTRLTVL.